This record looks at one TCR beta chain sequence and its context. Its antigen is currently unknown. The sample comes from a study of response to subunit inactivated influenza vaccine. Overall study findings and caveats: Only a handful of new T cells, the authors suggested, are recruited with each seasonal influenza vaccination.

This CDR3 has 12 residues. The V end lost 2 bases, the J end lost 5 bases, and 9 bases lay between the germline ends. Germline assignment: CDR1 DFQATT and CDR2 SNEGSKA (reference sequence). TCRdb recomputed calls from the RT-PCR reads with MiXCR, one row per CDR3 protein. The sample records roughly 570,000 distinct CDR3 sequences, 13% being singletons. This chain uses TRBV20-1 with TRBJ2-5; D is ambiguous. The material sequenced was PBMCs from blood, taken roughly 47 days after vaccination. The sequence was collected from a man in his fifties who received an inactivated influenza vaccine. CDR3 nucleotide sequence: TGCAGTGCTAGACCCCCCGGGGAGACCCAGTACTTC. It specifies CSARPPGETQYF.